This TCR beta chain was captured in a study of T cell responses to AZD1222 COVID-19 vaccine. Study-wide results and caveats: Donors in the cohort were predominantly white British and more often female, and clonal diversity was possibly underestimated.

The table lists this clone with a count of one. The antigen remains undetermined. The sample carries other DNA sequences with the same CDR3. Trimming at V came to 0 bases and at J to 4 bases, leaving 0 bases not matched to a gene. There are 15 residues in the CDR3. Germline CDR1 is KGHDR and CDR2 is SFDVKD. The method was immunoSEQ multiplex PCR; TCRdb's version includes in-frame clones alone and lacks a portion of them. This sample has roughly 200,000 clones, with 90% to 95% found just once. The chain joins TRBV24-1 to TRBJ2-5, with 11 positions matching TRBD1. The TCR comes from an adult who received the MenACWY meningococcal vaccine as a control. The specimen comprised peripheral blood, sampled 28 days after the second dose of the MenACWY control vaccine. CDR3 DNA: TGTGCCACCAGTGATTTGGGGACAGGGGGAGAGACCCAGTACTTC. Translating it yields CATSDLGTGGETQYF.